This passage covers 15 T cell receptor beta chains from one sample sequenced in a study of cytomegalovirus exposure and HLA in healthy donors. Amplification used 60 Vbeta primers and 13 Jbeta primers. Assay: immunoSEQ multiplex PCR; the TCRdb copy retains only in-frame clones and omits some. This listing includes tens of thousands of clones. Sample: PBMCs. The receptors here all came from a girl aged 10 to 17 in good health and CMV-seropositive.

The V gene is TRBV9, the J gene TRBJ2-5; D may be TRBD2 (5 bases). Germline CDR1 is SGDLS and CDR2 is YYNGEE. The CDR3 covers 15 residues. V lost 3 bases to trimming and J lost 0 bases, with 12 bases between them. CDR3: CASSEGGEYQETQYF. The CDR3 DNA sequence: TGTGCCAGCAGCGAGGGTGGGGAGTACCAAGAGACCCAGTACTTC.

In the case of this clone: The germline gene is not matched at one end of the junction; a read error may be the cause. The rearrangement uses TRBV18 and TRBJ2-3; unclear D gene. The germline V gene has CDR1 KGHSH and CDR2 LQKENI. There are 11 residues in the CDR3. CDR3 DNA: TGTGCCAGATCACCCTCAGATACGCAGTATTTT. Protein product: CARSPSDTQYF.

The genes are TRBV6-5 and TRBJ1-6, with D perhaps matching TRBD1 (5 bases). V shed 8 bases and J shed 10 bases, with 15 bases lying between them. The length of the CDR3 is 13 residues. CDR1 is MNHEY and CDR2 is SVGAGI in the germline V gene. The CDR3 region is CASLGQGASPLHF. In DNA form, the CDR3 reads TGTGCCAGCCTAGGGCAGGGTGCATCACCCCTCCACTTT.

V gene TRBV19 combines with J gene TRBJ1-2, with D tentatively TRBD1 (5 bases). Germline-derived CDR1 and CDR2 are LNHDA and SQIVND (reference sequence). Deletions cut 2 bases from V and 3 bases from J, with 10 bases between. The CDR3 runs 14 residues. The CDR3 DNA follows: TGTGCCAGTAGTATAAGTGGGGACTACTATGGCTACACCTTC. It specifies CASSISGDYYGYTF.

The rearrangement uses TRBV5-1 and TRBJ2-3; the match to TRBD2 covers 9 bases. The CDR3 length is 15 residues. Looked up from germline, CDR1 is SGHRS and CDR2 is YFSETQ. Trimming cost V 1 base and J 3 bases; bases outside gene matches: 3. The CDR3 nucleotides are TGCGCCAGCAGCTTGCGGGCGGGGGGGACAGATACGCAGTATTTT. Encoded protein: CASSLRAGGTDTQYF.

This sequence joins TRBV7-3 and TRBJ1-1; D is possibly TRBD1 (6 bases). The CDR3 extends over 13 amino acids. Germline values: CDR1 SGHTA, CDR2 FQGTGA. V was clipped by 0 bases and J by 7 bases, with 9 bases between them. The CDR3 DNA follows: TGTGCCAGCAGCTTAACCATACAGGGTGAAGCTTTCTTT. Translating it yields CASSLTIQGEAFF. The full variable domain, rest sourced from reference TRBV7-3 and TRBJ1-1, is GAGVSQTPSNKVTEKGKYVELRCDPISGHTALYWYRQSLGQGPEFLIYFQGTGAADDSGLPNDRFFAVRPEGSVSTLKIQRTERGDSAVYLCASSLTIQGEAFFGQGTRLTVV.

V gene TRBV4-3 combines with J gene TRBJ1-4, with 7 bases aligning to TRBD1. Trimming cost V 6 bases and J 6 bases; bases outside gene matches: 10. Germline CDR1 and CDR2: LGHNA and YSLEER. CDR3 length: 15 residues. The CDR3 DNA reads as TGCGCCAGCAGTCCCTTTCGACAGGGCGATGAAAAACTGTTTTTT. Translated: CASSPFRQGDEKLFF.

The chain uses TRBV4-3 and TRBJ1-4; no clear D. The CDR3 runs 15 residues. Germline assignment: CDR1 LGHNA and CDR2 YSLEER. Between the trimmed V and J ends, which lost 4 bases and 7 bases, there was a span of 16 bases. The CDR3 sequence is CASSRLRGEGEKLFF. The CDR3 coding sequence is TGCGCCAGCAGCCGCCTCCGGGGAGAGGGTGAAAAACTGTTTTTT.

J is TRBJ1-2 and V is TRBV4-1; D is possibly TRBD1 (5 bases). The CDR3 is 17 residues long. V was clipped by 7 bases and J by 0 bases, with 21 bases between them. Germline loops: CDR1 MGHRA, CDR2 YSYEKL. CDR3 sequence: CASTPLGHLGTNYGYTF. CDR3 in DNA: TGCGCCAGCACCCCCCTTGGACACCTTGGCACTAACTATGGCTACACCTTC.

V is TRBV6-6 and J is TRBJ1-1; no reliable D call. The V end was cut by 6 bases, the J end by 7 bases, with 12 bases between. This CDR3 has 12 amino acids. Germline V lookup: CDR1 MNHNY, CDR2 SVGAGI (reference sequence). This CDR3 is CASSLGLYEAFF. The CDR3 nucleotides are TGTGCCAGCAGCCTAGGACTATATGAAGCTTTCTTT.

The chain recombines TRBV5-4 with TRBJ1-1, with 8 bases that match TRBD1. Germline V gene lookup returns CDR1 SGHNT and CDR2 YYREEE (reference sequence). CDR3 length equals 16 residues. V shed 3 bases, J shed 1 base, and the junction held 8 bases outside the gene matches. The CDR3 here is CASSYRQGTSNTEAFF. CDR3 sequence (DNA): TGTGCCAGCAGCTACAGACAGGGGACGTCGAACACTGAAGCTTTCTTT.

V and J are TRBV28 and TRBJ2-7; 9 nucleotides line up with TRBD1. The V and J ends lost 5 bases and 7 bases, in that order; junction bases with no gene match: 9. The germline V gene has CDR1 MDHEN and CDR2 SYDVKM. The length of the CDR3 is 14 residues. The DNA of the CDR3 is TGTGCCAGCAGTACCCTACAGGGGGCGGGTGAGCAGTACGTC. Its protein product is CASSTLQGAGEQYV.

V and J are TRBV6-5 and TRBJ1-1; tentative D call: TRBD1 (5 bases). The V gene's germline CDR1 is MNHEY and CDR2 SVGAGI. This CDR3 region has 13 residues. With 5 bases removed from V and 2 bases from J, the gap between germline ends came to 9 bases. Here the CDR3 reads CASSIRTNTEAFF. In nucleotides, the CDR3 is TGTGCCAGCAGTATCCGGACAAACACTGAAGCTTTCTTT.

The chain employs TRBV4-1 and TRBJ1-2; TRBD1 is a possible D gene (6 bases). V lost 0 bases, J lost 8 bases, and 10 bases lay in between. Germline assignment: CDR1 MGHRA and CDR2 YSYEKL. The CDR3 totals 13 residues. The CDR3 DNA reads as TGCGCCAGCAGCCAAGAGACAGGCCGGGGCTACACCTTC. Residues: CASSQETGRGYTF.

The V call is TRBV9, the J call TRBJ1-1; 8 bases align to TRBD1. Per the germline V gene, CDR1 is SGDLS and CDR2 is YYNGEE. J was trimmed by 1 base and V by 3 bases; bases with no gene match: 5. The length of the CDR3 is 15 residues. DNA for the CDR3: TGTGCCAGCAGCGCACCGACAGGGGCGAACACTGAAGCTTTCTTT. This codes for CASSAPTGANTEAFF.